Each of the 19 T cell receptor beta chains below was sequenced from the same sample in a study of cytomegalovirus exposure and HLA in healthy donors (dated by TCRdb to about 2017). Library prep was done by the immunoSEQ multiplex PCR assay. The multiplex PCR relied on a mix of 60 forward primers for TCR Vbeta segments and 13 reverse primers for TCR Jbeta segments. This immuneACCESS table, as held by TCRdb, lists in-frame sequences with V and J called but not all clones. Of the missing ones, under half trace to an unresolved V gene in checked studies; the others have no known cause. This sample lists more than 110,000 clones; roughly 75% were detected once. The ten top clones hold nearly 7% of the sample. The source material was PBMCs. Source of these receptors: a man in his forties in good health and CMV-seropositive.

The J gene is TRBJ1-1, the V gene TRBV29-1; TRBD1 aligns across 7 bases. J lost 5 bases, V lost 5 bases, and 11 bases had no gene match. Germline loops: CDR1 SQVTM, CDR2 ANQGSEA. This CDR3 is 14 amino acids long. The CDR3 region is CSVTRGAGGTEAFF. CDR3 in DNA: TGCAGCGTTACCCGCGGGGCAGGGGGAACTGAAGCTTTCTTT.

This chain connects TRBV19 to TRBJ2-7, with 9 bases aligning to TRBD2. Trimming removed 6 bases from V and 0 bases from J; junction bases left unmatched: 3. From germline, CDR1 is LNHDA and CDR2 SQIVND (reference sequence). There are 14 residues in the CDR3. CDR3 in amino acids: CASSHSGSSYEQYF. As DNA, the CDR3 is TGTGCCAGTAGCCATAGCGGGAGCTCCTACGAGCAGTACTTC. Based on the CDR3 plus reference TRBV19 and TRBJ2-7, the full variable domain is DGGITQSPKYLFRKEGQNVTLSCEQNLNHDAMYWYRQDPGQGLRLIYYSQIVNDFQKGDIAEGYSVSREKKESFPLTVTSAQKNPTAFYLCASSHSGSSYEQYFGPGTRLTVT.

CDR3 residues: CASSYEQHEKLFF. The CDR3 DNA reads TGTGCCAGCAGTTACGAACAGCATGAAAAACTGTTTTTT. The chain has TRBV6-5 and TRBJ1-4; D unclear. The germline V gene has CDR1 MNHEY and CDR2 SVGAGI. The V end was cut by 2 bases, the J end by 6 bases, with 7 bases between. The CDR3 is 13 amino acids.

The CDR3 coding sequence is TGTGCCAGCAGCTGGACAGGGGCGAACACCGGGGAGCTGTTTTTT. Its translation is CASSWTGANTGELFF. The chain combines TRBV6-5 with TRBJ2-2; 9 bases agree with TRBD1. The V gene end was trimmed by 6 bases and the J gene end by 0 bases; junction bases not matched to a gene: 2. The CDR3 extends over 15 amino acids. Germline lookup yields CDR1 MNHEY and CDR2 SVGAGI.

The DNA of the CDR3 is TGCAGCGTGAAGGGACAGGTAGATCAAGGGGGATCCTACGAGCAGTACTTC. This gives the protein CSVKGQVDQGGSYEQYF. This rearrangement joins TRBV29-1 to TRBJ2-7; 8 bases map to TRBD1. Trimming at V came to 6 bases and at J to 1 base, leaving 17 bases not matched to a gene. The CDR3 spans 17 residues. From germline, CDR1 is SQVTM and CDR2 ANQGSEA.

The rearrangement joins TRBV19 to TRBJ2-7; maybe TRBD1 (5 bases). The CDR3 totals 16 residues. Germline values: CDR1 LNHDA, CDR2 SQIVND (reference sequence). Deletions cut 0 bases from V and 5 bases from J, with 17 bases between. The CDR3 coding sequence is TGTGCCAGTAGTATAGAAACAGGCCAATCGGCCCACGAGCAGTACTTC. It translates to CASSIETGQSAHEQYF. Supplemented by reference TRBV19 and TRBJ2-7, the full variable domain reads DGGITQSPKYLFRKEGQNVTLSCEQNLNHDAMYWYRQDPGQGLRLIYYSQIVNDFQKGDIAEGYSVSREKKESFPLTVTSAQKNPTAFYLCASSIETGQSAHEQYFGPGTRLTVT.

This chain connects TRBV5-1 to TRBJ1-1; TRBD1 agrees at 10 bases. V was pared by 0 bases and J by 5 bases, with 19 bases of the junction left unmatched. In germline, CDR1 is SGHRS, CDR2 YFSETQ. This CDR3 is built from 20 residues. DNA of the CDR3: TGCGCCAGCAGCTTGGGACAGGGGGCTTTTGGTCGTATCACTTCGACTGAAGCTTTCTTT. Translation: CASSLGQGAFGRITSTEAFF.

The chain links TRBV7-6 to TRBJ1-1; possibly TRBD1 for D (5 bases). The V gene lost 0 bases and the J gene lost 1 base, with 6 bases spanning the gap. The CDR3 covers 14 residues. Germline loops: CDR1 SGHVS, CDR2 FNYEAQ. CDR3 DNA: TGTGCCAGCAGCTTAGCGGGGGGGAACACTGAAGCTTTCTTT. Translation: CASSLAGGNTEAFF.

As for this clone: This CDR3 is missing its conserved last phenylalanine or tryptophan, likely due to a read error. It is unclear where the CDR3 begins or ends on the DNA, so no DNA is shown, and the CDR3 is as TCRdb lists it. The CDR3 loop is CSVVEGVY. This chain links TRBV29-1 with TRBJ1-1; the DNA was not used to check the table's D call, TRBD1. The germline V gene has CDR1 SQVTM and CDR2 ANQGSEA. The CDR3 is made up of 8 amino acids, end residues included.

V and J are TRBV7-6 and TRBJ2-5; tentatively, D is TRBD1 (6 bases). This CDR3 is 15 amino acids long. CDR1 and CDR2 from the germline V gene are SGHVS and FNYEAQ. The V end was cut by 3 bases, the J end by 2 bases, with 13 bases between. The CDR3 region has the DNA TGTGCCAGCAGCTTGAACAGGGCGGCTCAAGAGACCCAGTACTTC. Its translation: CASSLNRAAQETQYF.

The V call is TRBV6-1, the J call TRBJ2-3; maybe TRBD2 (7 bases). CDR1 is MNHNS, CDR2 SASEGT, per germline. The CDR3 length is 16 residues. V was cut by 6 bases and J by 2 bases, with 18 bases left in between. The CDR3 sequence is CASRERTGRVTDTQYF. CDR3 bases: TGTGCCAGCAGGGAACGCACAGGGAGGGTCACAGATACGCAGTATTTT.

The V and J genes are TRBV6-1 and TRBJ2-1; D is uncertain. This CDR3 region has 11 residues. In germline, CDR1 is MNHNS, CDR2 SASEGT. V dropped 6 bases and J dropped 7 bases, with 7 bases sitting between them. The CDR3 region has the DNA TGTGCCAGCAGCCCGTTGAATGAGCAGTTCTTC. As protein: CASSPLNEQFF.

CDR3 region: CASRSLAGNGYTF. CDR3 nucleotide sequence: TGTGCCAGCAGATCTCTGGCGGGGAATGGCTACACCTTC. The chain joins TRBV7-6 to TRBJ1-2, with D unclear. CDR1 and CDR2 (germline): SGHVS, FNYEAQ. V was shortened by 6 bases and J by 6 bases, with 14 bases between the two germline ends. This CDR3 contains 13 residues.

The gene calls are TRBV9 and TRBJ2-5, with a tentative D call TRBD2 (5 bases). The CDR3 sequence is 14 residues long. The germline gives CDR1 SGDLS, CDR2 YYNGEE. V shed 4 bases and J shed 9 bases, with 19 bases lying between them. DNA for the CDR3: TGTGCCAGCAGCCGAGACGGAGGCTCCGAGCCCCAGTACTTC. Amino acids: CASSRDGGSEPQYF.

The chain recombines TRBV9 with TRBJ2-3, with 7 bases matching TRBD2. V shed 4 bases and J 0 bases; nucleotides not matched to a gene: 8. The CDR3 is 16 residues long. Germline V gene lookup returns CDR1 SGDLS and CDR2 YYNGEE. The CDR3 reads CASSQRDRPSTDTQYF. The CDR3 coding sequence is TGTGCCAGCAGCCAGCGGGACCGACCGAGCACAGATACGCAGTATTTT.

The chain recombines TRBV6-6 with TRBJ1-1; maybe TRBD1 (6 bases). From germline, CDR1 is MNHNY and CDR2 SVGAGI (reference sequence). The CDR3 has 16 residues. V was shortened by 2 bases and J by 0 bases, with 13 bases between the two germline ends. The CDR3 region is CASSYPGQLMNTEAFF. The CDR3 DNA reads TGTGCCAGCAGTTACCCTGGACAGCTTATGAACACTGAAGCTTTCTTT.

The chain links TRBV27 to TRBJ2-1, with 10 bases identical to TRBD1. CDR1 is MNHEY, CDR2 SMNVEV, per germline (reference sequence). The V and J ends lost 0 bases and 8 bases, in that order; junction bases with no gene match: 13. There are 18 residues in the CDR3. The CDR3 loop reads CASSLSTFRDRGLDEQFF. The CDR3 region has the DNA TGTGCCAGCAGTTTATCCACTTTCCGGGACAGGGGCCTGGATGAGCAGTTCTTC.

The V call is TRBV5-4, the J call TRBJ2-1; 11 nucleotides agree with TRBD2. With V trimmed by 2 bases and J by 6 bases, 4 bases remained unmatched. The germline CDR1 and CDR2 sequences are SGHNT and YYREEE (reference sequence). The CDR3 totals 15 residues. CDR3 DNA: TGTGCCAGCAGCTTTAGCGGGGGGGCGGGCAATGAGCAGTTCTTC. Residues: CASSFSGGAGNEQFF. Looking up the rest from reference TRBV5-4 and TRBJ2-1 gives the full variable domain: ETGVTQSPTHLIKTRGQQVTLRCSSQSGHNTVSWYQQALGQGPQFIFQYYREEENGRGNFPPRFSGLQFPNYSSELNVNALELDDSALYLCASSFSGGAGNEQFFGPGTRLTVL.

The chain employs TRBV4-3 and TRBJ2-3; TRBD1 is a possible D gene (6 bases). V lost 1 base, J lost 6 bases, and 8 bases lay in between. Germline V gene lookup returns CDR1 LGHNA and CDR2 YSLEER. The CDR3 consists of 13 residues. CDR3 DNA: TGCGCCAGCAGCCAAGCAGGGGCGGATACGCAGTATTTT. Its translation is CASSQAGADTQYF.